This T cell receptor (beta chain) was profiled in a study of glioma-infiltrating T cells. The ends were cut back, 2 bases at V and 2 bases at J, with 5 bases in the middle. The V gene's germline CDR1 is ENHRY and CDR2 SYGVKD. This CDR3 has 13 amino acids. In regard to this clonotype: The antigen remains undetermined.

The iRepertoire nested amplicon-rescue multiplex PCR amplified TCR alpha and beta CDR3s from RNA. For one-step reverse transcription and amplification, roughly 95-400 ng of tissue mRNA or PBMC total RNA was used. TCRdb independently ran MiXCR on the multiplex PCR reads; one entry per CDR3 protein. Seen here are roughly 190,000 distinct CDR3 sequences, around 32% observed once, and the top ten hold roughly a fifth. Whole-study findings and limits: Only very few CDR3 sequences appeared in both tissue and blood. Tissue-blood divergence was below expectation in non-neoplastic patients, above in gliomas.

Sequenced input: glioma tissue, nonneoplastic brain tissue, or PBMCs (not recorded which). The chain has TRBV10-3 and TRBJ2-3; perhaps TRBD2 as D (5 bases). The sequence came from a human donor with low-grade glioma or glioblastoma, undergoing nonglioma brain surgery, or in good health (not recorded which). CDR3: CAISEDYTDTQYF. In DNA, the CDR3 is TGTGCCATCAGTGAGGACTACACAGATACGCAGTATTTT.